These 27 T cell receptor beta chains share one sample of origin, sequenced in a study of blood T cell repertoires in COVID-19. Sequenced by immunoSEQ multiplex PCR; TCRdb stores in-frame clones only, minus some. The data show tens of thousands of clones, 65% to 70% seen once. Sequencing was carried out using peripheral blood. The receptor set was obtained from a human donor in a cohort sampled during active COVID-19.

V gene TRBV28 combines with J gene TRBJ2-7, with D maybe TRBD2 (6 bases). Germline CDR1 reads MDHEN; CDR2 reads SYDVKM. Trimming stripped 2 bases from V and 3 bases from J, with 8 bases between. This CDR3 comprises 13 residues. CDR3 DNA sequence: TGTGCCAGCAGTTTACCCGGGAGCTACGAGCAGTACTTC. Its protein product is CASSLPGSYEQYF. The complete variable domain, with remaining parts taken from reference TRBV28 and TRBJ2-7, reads DVKVTQSSRYLVKRTGEKVFLECVQDMDHENMFWYRQDPGLGLRLIYFSYDVKMKEKGDIPEGYSVSREKKERFSLILESASTNQTSMYLCASSLPGSYEQYFGPGTRLTVT.

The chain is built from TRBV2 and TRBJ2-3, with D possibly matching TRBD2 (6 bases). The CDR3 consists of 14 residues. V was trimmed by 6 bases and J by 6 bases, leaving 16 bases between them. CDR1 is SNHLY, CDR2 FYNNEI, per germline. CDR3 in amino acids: CASSPGTELDTQYF. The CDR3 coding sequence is TGTGCCAGCAGCCCCGGGACTGAGCTGGATACGCAGTATTTT.

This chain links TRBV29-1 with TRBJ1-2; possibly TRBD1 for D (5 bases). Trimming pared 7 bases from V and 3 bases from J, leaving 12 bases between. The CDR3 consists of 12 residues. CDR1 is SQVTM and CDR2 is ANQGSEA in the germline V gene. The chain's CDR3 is CSATWGDYGYTF. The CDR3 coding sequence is TGCAGCGCTACCTGGGGCGACTATGGCTACACCTTC.

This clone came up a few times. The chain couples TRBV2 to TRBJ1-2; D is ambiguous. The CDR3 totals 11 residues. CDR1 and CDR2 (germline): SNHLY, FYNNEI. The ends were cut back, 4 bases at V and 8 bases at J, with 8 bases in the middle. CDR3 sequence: CASSVVRGYTF. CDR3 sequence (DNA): TGTGCCAGCAGTGTGGTGCGAGGCTACACCTTC.

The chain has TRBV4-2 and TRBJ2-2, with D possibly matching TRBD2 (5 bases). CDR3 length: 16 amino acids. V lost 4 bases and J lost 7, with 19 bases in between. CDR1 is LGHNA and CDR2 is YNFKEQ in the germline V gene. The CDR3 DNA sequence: TGTGCCAGCAGCCGCGCTACTAGTTCCGTTGGCGGGGAGCTGTTTTTT. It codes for CASSRATSSVGGELFF.

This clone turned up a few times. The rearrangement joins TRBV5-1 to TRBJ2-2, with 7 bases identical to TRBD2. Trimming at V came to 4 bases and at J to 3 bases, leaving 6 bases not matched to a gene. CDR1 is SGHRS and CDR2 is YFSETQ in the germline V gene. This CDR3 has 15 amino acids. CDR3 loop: CASSPGTTYTGELFF. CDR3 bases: TGCGCCAGCAGCCCCGGGACTACCTACACCGGGGAGCTGTTTTTT.

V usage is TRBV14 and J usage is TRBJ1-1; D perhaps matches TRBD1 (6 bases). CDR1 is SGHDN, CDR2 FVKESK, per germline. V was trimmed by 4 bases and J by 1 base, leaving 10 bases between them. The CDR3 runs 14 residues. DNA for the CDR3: TGTGCCAGCAGCCTGGACAGAACGAACACTGAAGCTTTCTTT. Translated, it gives CASSLDRTNTEAFF. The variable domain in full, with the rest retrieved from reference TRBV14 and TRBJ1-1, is EAGVTQFPSHSVIEKGQTVTLRCDPISGHDNLYWYRRVMGKEIKFLLHFVKESKQDESGMPNNRFLAERTGGTYSTLKVQPAELEDSGVYFCASSLDRTNTEAFFGQGTRLTVV.

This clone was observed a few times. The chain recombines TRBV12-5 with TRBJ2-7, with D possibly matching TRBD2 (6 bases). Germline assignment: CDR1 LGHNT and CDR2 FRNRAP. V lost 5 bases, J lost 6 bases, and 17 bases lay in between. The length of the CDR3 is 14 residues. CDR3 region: CASGPLGGVGEQYF. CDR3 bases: TGTGCTAGTGGTCCCCTAGGAGGGGTAGGCGAGCAGTACTTC.

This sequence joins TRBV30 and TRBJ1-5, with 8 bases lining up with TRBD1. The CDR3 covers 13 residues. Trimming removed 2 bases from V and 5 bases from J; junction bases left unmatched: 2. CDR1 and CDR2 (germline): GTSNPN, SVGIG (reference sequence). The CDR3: CAWSPGGDQPQHF. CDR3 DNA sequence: TGTGCCTGGAGTCCAGGGGGCGATCAGCCCCAGCATTTT. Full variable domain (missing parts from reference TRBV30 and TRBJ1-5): SQTIHQWPATLVQPVGSPLSLECTVEGTSNPNLYWYRQAAGRGLQLLFYSVGIGQISSEVPQNLSASRPQDRQFILSSKKLLLSDSGFYLCAWSPGGDQPQHFGDGTRLSIL.

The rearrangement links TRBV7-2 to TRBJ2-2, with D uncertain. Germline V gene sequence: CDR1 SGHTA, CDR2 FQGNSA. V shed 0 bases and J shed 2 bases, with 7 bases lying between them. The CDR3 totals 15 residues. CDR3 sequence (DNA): TGTGCCAGCAGCTTAGCGGGCCCCAACACCGGGGAGCTGTTTTTT. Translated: CASSLAGPNTGELFF.

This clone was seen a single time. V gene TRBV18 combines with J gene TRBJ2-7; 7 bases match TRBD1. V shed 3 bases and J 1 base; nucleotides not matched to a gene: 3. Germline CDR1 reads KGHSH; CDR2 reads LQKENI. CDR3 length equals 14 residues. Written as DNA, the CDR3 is TGTGCCAGCTCACCCTGGACAGGATCCTACGAGCAGTACTTC. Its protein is CASSPWTGSYEQYF.

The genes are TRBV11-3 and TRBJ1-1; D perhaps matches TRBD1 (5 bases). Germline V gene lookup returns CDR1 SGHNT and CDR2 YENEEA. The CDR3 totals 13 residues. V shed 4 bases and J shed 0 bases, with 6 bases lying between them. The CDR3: CASSSDMNTEAFF. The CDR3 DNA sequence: TGTGCCAGCAGCTCGGACATGAACACTGAAGCTTTCTTT.

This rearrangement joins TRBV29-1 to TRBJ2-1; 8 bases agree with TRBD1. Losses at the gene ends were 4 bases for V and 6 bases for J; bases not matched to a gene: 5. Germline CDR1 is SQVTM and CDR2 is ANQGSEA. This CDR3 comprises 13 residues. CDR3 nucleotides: TGCAGCGTTGGGCAGGGGGCAGGCAATGAGCAGTTCTTC. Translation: CSVGQGAGNEQFF.

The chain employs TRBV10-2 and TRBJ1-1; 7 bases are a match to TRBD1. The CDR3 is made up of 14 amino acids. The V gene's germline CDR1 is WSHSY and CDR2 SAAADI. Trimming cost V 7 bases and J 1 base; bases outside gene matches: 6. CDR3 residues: CASTGQATNTEAFF. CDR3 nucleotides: TGCGCCAGCACTGGACAGGCCACGAACACTGAAGCTTTCTTT.

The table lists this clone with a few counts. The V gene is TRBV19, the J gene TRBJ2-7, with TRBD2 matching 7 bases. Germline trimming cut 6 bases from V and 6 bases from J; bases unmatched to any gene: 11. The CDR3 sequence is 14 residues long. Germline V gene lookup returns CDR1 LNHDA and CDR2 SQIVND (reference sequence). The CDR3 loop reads CASRLKAGTTEQYF. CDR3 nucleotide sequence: TGTGCCAGTAGATTAAAAGCGGGAACGACCGAGCAGTACTTC.

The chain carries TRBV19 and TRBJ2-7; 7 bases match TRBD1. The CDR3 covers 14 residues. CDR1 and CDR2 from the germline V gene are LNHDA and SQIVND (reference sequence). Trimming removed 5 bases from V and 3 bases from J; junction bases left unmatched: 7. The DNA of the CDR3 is TGTGCCAGTAGTGGATCCGGGACAGTCTACGAGCAGTACTTC. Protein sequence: CASSGSGTVYEQYF.

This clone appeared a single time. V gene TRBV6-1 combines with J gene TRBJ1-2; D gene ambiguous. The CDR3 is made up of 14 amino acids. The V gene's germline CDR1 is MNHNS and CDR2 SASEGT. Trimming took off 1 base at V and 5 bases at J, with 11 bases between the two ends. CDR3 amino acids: CASSEERVGYGYTF. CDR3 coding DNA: TGTGCCAGCAGTGAAGAGAGGGTTGGATATGGCTACACCTTC.

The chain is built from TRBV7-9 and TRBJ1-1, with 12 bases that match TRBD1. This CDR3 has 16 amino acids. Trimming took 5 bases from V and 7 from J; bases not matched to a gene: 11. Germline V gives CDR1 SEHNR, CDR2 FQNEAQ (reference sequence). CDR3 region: CASSPGQGAPRGEAFF. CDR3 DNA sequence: TGTGCCAGCAGCCCGGGACAGGGGGCTCCTCGGGGTGAAGCTTTCTTT.

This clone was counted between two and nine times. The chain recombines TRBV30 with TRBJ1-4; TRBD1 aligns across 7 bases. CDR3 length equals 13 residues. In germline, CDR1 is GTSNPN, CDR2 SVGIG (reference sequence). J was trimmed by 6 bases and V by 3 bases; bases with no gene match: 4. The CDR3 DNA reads TGTGCCTGGAGACGGACAGGATATGAAAAACTGTTTTTT. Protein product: CAWRRTGYEKLFF.

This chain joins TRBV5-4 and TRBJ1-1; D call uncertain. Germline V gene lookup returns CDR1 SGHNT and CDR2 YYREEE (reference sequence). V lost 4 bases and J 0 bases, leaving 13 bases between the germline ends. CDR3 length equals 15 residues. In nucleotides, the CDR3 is TGTGCCAGCAGCCCCGGAGGAGGGCTGAACACTGAAGCTTTCTTT. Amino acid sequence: CASSPGGGLNTEAFF.

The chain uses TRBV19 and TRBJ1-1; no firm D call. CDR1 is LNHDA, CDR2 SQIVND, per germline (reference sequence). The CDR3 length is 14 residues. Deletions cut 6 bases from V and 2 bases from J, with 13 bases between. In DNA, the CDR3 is TGTGCCAGTAGACTTCAGAGGACTAACACTGAAGCTTTCTTT. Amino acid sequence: CASRLQRTNTEAFF. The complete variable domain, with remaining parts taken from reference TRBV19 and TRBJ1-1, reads DGGITQSPKYLFRKEGQNVTLSCEQNLNHDAMYWYRQDPGQGLRLIYYSQIVNDFQKGDIAEGYSVSREKKESFPLTVTSAQKNPTAFYLCASRLQRTNTEAFFGQGTRLTVV.

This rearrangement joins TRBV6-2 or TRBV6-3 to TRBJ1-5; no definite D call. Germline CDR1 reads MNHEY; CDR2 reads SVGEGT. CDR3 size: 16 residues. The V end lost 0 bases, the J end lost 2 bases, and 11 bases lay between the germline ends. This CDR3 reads CASSYSGSRRNQPQHF. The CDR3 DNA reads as TGTGCCAGCAGTTACTCTGGGAGTAGGCGCAATCAGCCCCAGCATTTT.

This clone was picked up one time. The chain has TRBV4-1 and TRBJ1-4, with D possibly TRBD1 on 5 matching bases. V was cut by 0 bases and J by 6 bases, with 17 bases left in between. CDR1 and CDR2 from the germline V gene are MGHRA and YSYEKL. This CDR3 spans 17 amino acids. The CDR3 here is CASSQEGVGGSYEKLFF. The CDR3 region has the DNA TGCGCCAGCAGCCAAGAAGGCGTCGGGGGTAGTTATGAAAAACTGTTTTTT.

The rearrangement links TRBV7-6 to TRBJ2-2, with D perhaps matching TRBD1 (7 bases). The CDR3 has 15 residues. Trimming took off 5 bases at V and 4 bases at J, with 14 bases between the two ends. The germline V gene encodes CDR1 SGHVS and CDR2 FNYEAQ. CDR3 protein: CASSAGQGGTGELFF. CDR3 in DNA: TGTGCCAGCAGCGCTGGGCAGGGGGGCACCGGGGAGCTGTTTTTT. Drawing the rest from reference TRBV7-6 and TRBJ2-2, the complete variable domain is GAGVSQSPRYKVTKRGQDVALRCDPISGHVSLYWYRQALGQGPEFLTYFNYEAQQDKSGLPNDRFSAERPEGSISTLTIQRTEQRDSAMYRCASSAGQGGTGELFFGEGSRLTVL.

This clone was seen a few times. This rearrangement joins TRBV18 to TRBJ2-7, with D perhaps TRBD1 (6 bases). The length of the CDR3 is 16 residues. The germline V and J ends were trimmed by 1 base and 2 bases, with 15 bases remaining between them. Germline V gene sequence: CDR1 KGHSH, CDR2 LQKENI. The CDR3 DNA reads TGTGCCAGCTCACCACGGGTCGGACAGATAACCTACGAGCAGTACTTC. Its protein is CASSPRVGQITYEQYF.

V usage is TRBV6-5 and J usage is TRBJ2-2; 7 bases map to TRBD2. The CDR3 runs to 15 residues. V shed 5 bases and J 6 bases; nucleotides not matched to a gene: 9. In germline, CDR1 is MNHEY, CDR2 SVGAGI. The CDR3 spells CASSPLGRLAGELFF. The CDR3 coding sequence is TGTGCCAGCAGTCCCCTCGGGAGGTTGGCCGGGGAGCTGTTTTTT.

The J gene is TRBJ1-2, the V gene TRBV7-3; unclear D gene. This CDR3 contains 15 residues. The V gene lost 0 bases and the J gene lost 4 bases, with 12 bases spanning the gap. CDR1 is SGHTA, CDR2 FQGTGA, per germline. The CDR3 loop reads CASSLTHGSVYGYTF. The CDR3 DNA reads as TGTGCCAGCAGCTTAACGCACGGCAGCGTCTATGGCTACACCTTC.